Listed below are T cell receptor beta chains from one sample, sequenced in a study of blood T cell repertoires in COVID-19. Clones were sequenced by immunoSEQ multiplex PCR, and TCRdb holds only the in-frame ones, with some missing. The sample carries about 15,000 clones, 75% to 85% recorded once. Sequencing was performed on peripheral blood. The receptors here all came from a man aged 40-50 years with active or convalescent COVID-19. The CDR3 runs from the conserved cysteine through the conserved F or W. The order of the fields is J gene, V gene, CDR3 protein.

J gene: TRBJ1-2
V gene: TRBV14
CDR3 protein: CASSLTGGYGYTF

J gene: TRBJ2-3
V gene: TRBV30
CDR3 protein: CAWRPGTSADTQYF

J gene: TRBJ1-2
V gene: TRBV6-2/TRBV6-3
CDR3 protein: CASSSSLQGAYGYTF

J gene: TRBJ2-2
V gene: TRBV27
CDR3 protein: CASRRGGGTGELFF

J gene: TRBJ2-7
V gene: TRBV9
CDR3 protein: CASSANRGSGEQYF

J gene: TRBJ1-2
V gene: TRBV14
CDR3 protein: CASSLGQNYGYTF

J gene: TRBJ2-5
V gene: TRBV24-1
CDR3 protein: CATSEGAQETQYF

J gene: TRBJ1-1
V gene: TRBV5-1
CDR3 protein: CASSSTITGAEAFF

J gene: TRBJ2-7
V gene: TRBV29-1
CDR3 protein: CSVGDRGRYEQYF

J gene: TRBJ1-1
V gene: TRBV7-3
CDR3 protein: CASSPEPTFSTEAFF

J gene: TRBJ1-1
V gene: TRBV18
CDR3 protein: CASSQGEHTEAFF

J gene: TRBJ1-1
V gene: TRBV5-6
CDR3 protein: CASKGGGQNLEAFF

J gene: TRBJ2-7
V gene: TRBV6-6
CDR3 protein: CASSSPGHWQYF

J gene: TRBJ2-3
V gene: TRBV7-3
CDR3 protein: CASSFGGRDADTQYF

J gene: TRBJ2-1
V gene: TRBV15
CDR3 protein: CATSDITAYNEQFF

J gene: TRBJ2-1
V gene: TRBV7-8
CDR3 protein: CASSLTGTRGDEQFF

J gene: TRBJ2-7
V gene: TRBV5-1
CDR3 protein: CASSFTGGGYEQYF

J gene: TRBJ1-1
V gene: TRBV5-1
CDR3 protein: CASSRAPGQGNTEAFF

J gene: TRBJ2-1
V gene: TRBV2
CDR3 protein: CASEAGPNNEQFF

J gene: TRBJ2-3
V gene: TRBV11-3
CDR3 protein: CASSLGQPDTQYF

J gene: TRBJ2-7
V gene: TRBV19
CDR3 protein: CATTRGGASYEQYF

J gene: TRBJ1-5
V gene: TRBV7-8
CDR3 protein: CASSLGRAEEEDEPQHF

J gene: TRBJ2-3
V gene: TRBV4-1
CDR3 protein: CASSRSPSGSTDTQYF

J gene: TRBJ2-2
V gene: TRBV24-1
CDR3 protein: CATGTVASNTGELFF

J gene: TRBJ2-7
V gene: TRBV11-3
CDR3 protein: CASSLGLQGSGREIYEQYF

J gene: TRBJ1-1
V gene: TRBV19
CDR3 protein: CASSVRAMNTEAFF

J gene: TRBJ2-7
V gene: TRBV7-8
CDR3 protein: CASSLTGTGVSYEQYF

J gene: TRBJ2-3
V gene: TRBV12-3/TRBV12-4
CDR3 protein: CASSPGADTQYF

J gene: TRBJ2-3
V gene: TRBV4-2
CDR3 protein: CASRGTDASDTQYF

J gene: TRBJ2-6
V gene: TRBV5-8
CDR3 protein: CASSLTQNSGANVLTF

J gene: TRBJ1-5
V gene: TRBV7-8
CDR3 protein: CASSAERGGGQPQHF

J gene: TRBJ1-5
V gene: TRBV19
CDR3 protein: CASRTPGQGNQPQHF

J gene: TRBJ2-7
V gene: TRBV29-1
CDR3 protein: CSVEDGASESYEQYF

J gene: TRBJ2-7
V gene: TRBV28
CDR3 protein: CASTGQNEQYF

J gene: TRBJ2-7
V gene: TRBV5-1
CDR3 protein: CASSTGQARGRSYEQYF

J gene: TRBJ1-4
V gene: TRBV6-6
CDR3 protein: CASSYLTDATNEKLFF

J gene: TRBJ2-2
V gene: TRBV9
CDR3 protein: CASSVRTSGTGELFF

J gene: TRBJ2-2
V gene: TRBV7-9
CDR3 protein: CASSLVAANTGELFF

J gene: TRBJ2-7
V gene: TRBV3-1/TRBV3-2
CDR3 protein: CASSPQQAPSYEQYF

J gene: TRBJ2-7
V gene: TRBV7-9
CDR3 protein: CASSLIIGLAGAYEQYF